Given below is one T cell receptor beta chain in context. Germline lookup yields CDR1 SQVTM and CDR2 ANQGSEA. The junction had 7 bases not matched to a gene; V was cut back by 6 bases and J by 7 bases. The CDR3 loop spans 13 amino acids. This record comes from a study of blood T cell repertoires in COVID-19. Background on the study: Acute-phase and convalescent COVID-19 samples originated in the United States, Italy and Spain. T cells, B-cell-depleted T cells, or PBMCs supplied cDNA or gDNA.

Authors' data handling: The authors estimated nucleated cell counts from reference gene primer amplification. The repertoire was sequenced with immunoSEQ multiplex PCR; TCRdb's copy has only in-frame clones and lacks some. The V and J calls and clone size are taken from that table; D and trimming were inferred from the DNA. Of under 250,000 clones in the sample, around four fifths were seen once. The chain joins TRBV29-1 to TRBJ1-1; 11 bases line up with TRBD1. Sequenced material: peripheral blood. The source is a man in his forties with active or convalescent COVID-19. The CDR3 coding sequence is TGCAGCGTCGCGGACAGGGGGCTTGGTGAAGCTTTCTTT. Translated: CSVADRGLGEAFF.